A single sample gave rise to the 25 T cell receptor beta chains below, sequenced in a study of T cells in Graves' hyperthyroidism and ophthalmopathy. The CDR3 regions of TCR beta were amplified from RNA transcripts. First-round RT-PCR targeting the TCR CDR3 was performed with the HTBI primer set. Using its own MiXCR run on the multiplex PCR reads, TCRdb lists one record per CDR3 protein. The sample has about half a million distinct CDR3 sequences; roughly 22% are singletons. The sample taken for sequencing was blood. The receptors stem from a woman in her 70s with Graves' ophthalmopathy.

The chain uses TRBV3-1 and TRBJ2-2; no clear D. Germline V gene sequence: CDR1 LGHDT, CDR2 YNNKEL (reference sequence). V dropped 3 bases and J dropped 2 bases, with 16 bases sitting between them. The CDR3 has 17 residues. In nucleotides, the CDR3 is TGTGCCAGCAGCCATGGTCTAAGTACAGTCAACACCGGGGAGCTGTTTTTT. It specifies CASSHGLSTVNTGELFF.

There are a few counts of this clonotype. The chain links TRBV20-1 to TRBJ1-5, with unresolved D. From germline, CDR1 is DFQATT and CDR2 SNEGSKA (reference sequence). The CDR3 is made up of 13 amino acids. V lost 6 bases and J lost 3, with 12 bases in between. The CDR3 protein is CSARRIINQPQHF. The CDR3 DNA follows: TGCAGTGCGAGGCGGATTATCAATCAGCCCCAGCATTTT.

This clonotype has more than one count but fewer than ten. The gene calls are TRBV7-2 and TRBJ1-1; D is perhaps TRBD1 (6 bases). Germline CDR1 and CDR2: SGHTA and FQGNSA. The CDR3 extends over 14 amino acids. V was shortened by 5 bases and J by 1 base, with 11 bases between the two germline ends. The DNA of the CDR3 is TGTGCCAGCAGCGCCTCAGGGGCGAACACTGAAGCTTTCTTT. Its protein is CASSASGANTEAFF.

This clonotype was seen a handful of times. The chain couples TRBV7-2 to TRBJ2-2; D may be TRBD1 (5 bases). Per the germline V gene, CDR1 is SGHTA and CDR2 is FQGNSA. The CDR3 is 15 residues long. The V end lost 3 bases, the J end lost 5 bases, and 13 bases lay between the germline ends. The CDR3 DNA reads TGTGCCAGCAGCTTTGCCAGGGCAAGGACCGGGGAGCTGTTTTTT. Translation: CASSFARARTGELFF.

At least ten counts were recorded for this clonotype. This chain links TRBV7-2 with TRBJ2-1, with D possibly TRBD2 on 5 matching bases. The CDR3 has 15 residues. From germline, CDR1 is SGHTA and CDR2 FQGNSA. Trimming cost V 7 bases and J 6 bases, with 19 bases left between them. This chain's CDR3 is CASKPGGSRSNEQFF. CDR3 coding DNA: TGTGCCAGCAAGCCCGGCGGGTCCCGAAGCAATGAGCAGTTCTTC. Looking up the rest from reference TRBV7-2 and TRBJ2-1 gives the full variable domain: GAGVSQSPSNKVTEKGKDVELRCDPISGHTALYWYRQSLGQGLEFLIYFQGNSAPDKSGLPSDRFSAERTGGSVSTLTIQRTQQEDSAVYLCASKPGGSRSNEQFFGPGTRLTVL.

The genes are TRBV3-1 and TRBJ1-4, with 8 bases lining up with TRBD1. The V and J ends lost 6 bases and 4 bases, in that order; junction bases with no gene match: 4. The germline V gene has CDR1 LGHDT and CDR2 YNNKEL (reference sequence). The CDR3 is 14 amino acids. CDR3 sequence reads: CASRQGGGNEKLFF. DNA for the CDR3: TGTGCCAGCAGACAGGGGGGAGGTAATGAAAAACTGTTTTTT.

This clonotype was counted between two and nine times. This chain links TRBV7-2 with TRBJ1-1, with D possibly TRBD1 on 5 matching bases. The germline V gene encodes CDR1 SGHTA and CDR2 FQGNSA. CDR3 length: 15 amino acids. Trimming stripped 5 bases from V and 0 bases from J, with 13 bases between. CDR3 sequence reads: CASSPRGLMNTEAFF. CDR3 nucleotides: TGTGCCAGCAGCCCGAGGGGCCTGATGAACACTGAAGCTTTCTTT. Drawing the rest from reference TRBV7-2 and TRBJ1-1, the complete variable domain is GAGVSQSPSNKVTEKGKDVELRCDPISGHTALYWYRQSLGQGLEFLIYFQGNSAPDKSGLPSDRFSAERTGGSVSTLTIQRTQQEDSAVYLCASSPRGLMNTEAFFGQGTRLTVV.

The chain carries TRBV28 and TRBJ1-2, with unresolved D. Germline-derived CDR1 and CDR2 are MDHEN and SYDVKM. This CDR3 is built from 12 residues. V dropped 4 bases and J dropped 7 bases, with 10 bases sitting between them. CDR3 bases: TGTGCCAGCAGTTCCCTGGGCGGTGGCTACACCTTC. Its protein is CASSSLGGGYTF.

The V call is TRBV19, the J call TRBJ1-2; D uncertain. The CDR3 contains 13 residues. Trimming removed 3 bases at V and 5 bases at J, with 10 bases between. The V gene's germline CDR1 is LNHDA and CDR2 SQIVND (reference sequence). CDR3 loop: CASSIEGSYGYTF. Written as DNA, the CDR3 is TGTGCCAGTAGTATTGAGGGTTCTTATGGCTACACCTTC. Combining the CDR3 with reference TRBV19 and TRBJ1-2 gives the whole variable domain DGGITQSPKYLFRKEGQNVTLSCEQNLNHDAMYWYRQDPGQGLRLIYYSQIVNDFQKGDIAEGYSVSREKKESFPLTVTSAQKNPTAFYLCASSIEGSYGYTFGSGTRLTVV.

This clonotype was recorded at least ten times. V is TRBV2 and J is TRBJ2-3; 7 positions agree with TRBD2. V lost 5 bases, J lost 0 bases, and 11 bases stayed unmatched. The CDR3 loop spans 17 amino acids. Germline V gives CDR1 SNHLY, CDR2 FYNNEI. The CDR3 DNA sequence: TGTGCCAGCAGTCGCAGGACCAGCGGGATAAGCACAGATACGCAGTATTTT. As protein: CASSRRTSGISTDTQYF.

The chain employs TRBV12-5 and TRBJ2-3, with TRBD1 matching 7 bases. From germline, CDR1 is LGHNT and CDR2 FRNRAP. V shed 6 bases, J shed 4 bases, and the junction held 10 bases outside the gene matches. This CDR3 spans 15 amino acids. The CDR3 DNA follows: TGTGCTAGTGGAAAGGGACAGATACTATCAGATACGCAGTATTTT. Translated: CASGKGQILSDTQYF.

This clonotype was observed at least ten times. The chain recombines TRBV2 with TRBJ2-3; D unclear. This CDR3 has 13 amino acids. V was cut by 6 bases and J by 4 bases, with 11 bases left in between. The germline CDR1 and CDR2 sequences are SNHLY and FYNNEI. DNA of the CDR3: TGTGCCAGCAGCGGCGACTTGTCAGATACGCAGTATTTT. Protein sequence: CASSGDLSDTQYF.

This sequence joins TRBV4-2 and TRBJ2-1; 7 bases fit TRBD1. The CDR3 runs to 17 residues. Germline CDR1 reads LGHNA; CDR2 reads YNFKEQ. The V and J ends lost 0 bases and 4 bases, in that order; junction bases with no gene match: 9. The CDR3 region has the DNA TGTGCCAGCAGCCAAGATCCAGGGGGAGCAGGGTACAATGAGCAGTTCTTC. Its protein is CASSQDPGGAGYNEQFF.

This clonotype appeared a single time. A much larger clonotype is one base distant, so this may be a read error. Written as DNA, the CDR3 is TGTGCCAGCAGCCCTCGGTTGGCGGGATCCGGCGGGGAGCTGTTTTTT. It encodes CASSPRLAGSGGELFF. V and J are TRBV7-9 and TRBJ2-2, with a tentative D call TRBD2 (6 bases). Germline CDR1 reads SEHNR; CDR2 reads FQNEAQ (reference sequence). The V gene lost 5 bases and the J gene lost 7 bases, with 20 bases spanning the gap. The CDR3 loop spans 16 amino acids.

This rearrangement joins TRBV30 to TRBJ2-7, with D tentatively TRBD1 or TRBD2 (5 bases each). The germline gives CDR1 GTSNPN, CDR2 SVGIG (reference sequence). This CDR3 spans 14 amino acids. Trimming removed 0 bases from V and 6 bases from J, with 15 bases in between. CDR3 loop: CAWSVIGAGSEQYF. Written as DNA, the CDR3 is TGTGCCTGGAGTGTTATTGGGGCGGGCAGCGAGCAGTACTTC. The full variable domain, its missing parts supplied by reference TRBV30 and TRBJ2-7, is SQTIHQWPATLVQPVGSPLSLECTVEGTSNPNLYWYRQAAGRGLQLLFYSVGIGQISSEVPQNLSASRPQDRQFILSSKKLLLSDSGFYLCAWSVIGAGSEQYFGPGTRLTVT.

This rearrangement joins TRBV19 to TRBJ2-3; 8 positions match TRBD1. Germline assignment: CDR1 LNHDA and CDR2 SQIVND (reference sequence). The trim removed 4 bases at V and 6 bases at J, leaving 3 bases unmatched. This CDR3 comprises 13 residues. CDR3 DNA sequence: TGTGCCAGTAGTACGACAGGGGCGGATACGCAGTATTTT. Protein sequence: CASSTTGADTQYF.

The V and J genes are TRBV7-2 and TRBJ1-1; D unclear. The CDR3 spans 14 residues. Trimming took 5 bases from V and 3 from J, leaving 13 bases between them. The germline gives CDR1 SGHTA, CDR2 FQGNSA. The CDR3 is CASSPLMADTEAFF. The CDR3 DNA reads as TGTGCCAGCAGCCCGCTAATGGCGGACACTGAAGCTTTCTTT.

This clonotype was seen repeatedly, ten times or more. The J gene is TRBJ2-7, the V gene TRBV2, with TRBD2 matching over 8 bases. J gave up 0 bases and V 6 bases, and 7 bases lay outside the gene matches. Germline V gene sequence: CDR1 SNHLY, CDR2 FYNNEI. The CDR3 is 15 residues long. Here the CDR3 DNA reads TGTGCCAGCAGGAGGTTCAGCGGGAGCTCCTACGAGCAGTACTTC. It specifies CASRRFSGSSYEQYF.

This clonotype was found a few times. The CDR3 nucleotides read TGTGCCAGTAGTACTAACAGGGCTCAAGAGACCCAGTACTTC. Protein: CASSTNRAQETQYF. The chain joins TRBV19 to TRBJ2-5, with D possibly being TRBD1 (6 bases). Germline loops: CDR1 LNHDA, CDR2 SQIVND (reference sequence). This CDR3 contains 14 residues. Trimming cost V 4 bases and J 2 bases, with 11 bases left between them.

This sequence joins TRBV28 and TRBJ1-2; unclear D gene. CDR1 is MDHEN and CDR2 is SYDVKM in the germline V gene. Trimming cost V 3 bases and J 3 bases, with 11 bases left between them. The CDR3 is made up of 14 amino acids. CDR3 protein: CASSFLQTYYGYTF. In nucleotides, the CDR3 is TGTGCCAGCAGTTTCCTTCAGACCTACTATGGCTACACCTTC.

The chain joins TRBV28 to TRBJ2-1; no clear D gene. V was pared by 8 bases and J by 7 bases, with 24 bases between. The CDR3 has 16 amino acids. The germline V gene has CDR1 MDHEN and CDR2 SYDVKM. The CDR3 region is CASSQRFSSSWNEQFF. CDR3 bases: TGTGCCAGCTCACAGCGATTTAGCTCCAGTTGGAATGAGCAGTTCTTC.

This clonotype has at least ten counts. This chain connects TRBV12-5 to TRBJ1-2; D remains ambiguous. The CDR3 contains 12 residues. Trimming pared 11 bases from V and 0 bases from J, leaving 10 bases between. Germline values: CDR1 LGHNT, CDR2 FRNRAP. The CDR3 protein is CAGLRTNYGYTF. The CDR3 DNA follows: TGTGCTGGTCTCAGAACTAACTATGGCTACACCTTC.

CDR3: CSASGLGSTDTQYF. DNA of the CDR3: TGCAGTGCTTCGGGACTAGGGAGCACAGATACGCAGTATTTT. The gene calls are TRBV20-1 and TRBJ2-3; 8 nucleotides line up with TRBD2. V lost 5 bases, J lost 0 bases, and 4 bases stayed unmatched. CDR3 length equals 14 residues. CDR1 DFQATT and CDR2 SNEGSKA come from the germline V gene (reference sequence).

The CDR3 DNA reads TGTGCACGCGGCGTATCCTACGAGCAGTACTTC. As protein: CARGVSYEQYF. V is TRBV14 and J is TRBJ2-7; no clear D. Germline V gives CDR1 SGHDN, CDR2 FVKESK. The CDR3 has 11 residues.

The rearrangement joins TRBV12-3 or TRBV12-4 to TRBJ1-5; D unresolved. The CDR3 sequence is 14 residues long. V was shortened by 6 bases and J by 7 bases, with 16 bases between the two germline ends. The DNA of the CDR3 is TGTGCCAGCAGCCATGGGGAACCGGGGCAGCCCCAGCATTTT. Translation gives CASSHGEPGQPQHF.